Shown below are 27 T cell receptor beta chains from a single sample sequenced in a study of blood T cell repertoires in COVID-19. Profiling relied on immunoSEQ multiplex PCR, and the TCRdb table lists in-frame clones only, not all of them. The table shows tens of thousands of clones, with about three quarters occurring only once. The sequenced sample was peripheral blood. Receptors originate from a young man with COVID-19, enrolled during active disease.

This clone came up a few times. The J gene is TRBJ1-4, the V gene TRBV2, with D perhaps matching TRBD1 (5 bases). CDR1 and CDR2 from the germline V gene are SNHLY and FYNNEI. The CDR3 is made up of 14 amino acids. The ends were cut back, 6 bases at V and 7 bases at J, with 15 bases in the middle. The CDR3 region is CASSPGGYGEKLFF. In DNA, the CDR3 is TGTGCCAGCAGCCCCGGGGGGTACGGTGAAAAACTGTTTTTT.

The J gene is TRBJ1-4, the V gene TRBV29-1, with 8 bases identical to TRBD1. Germline-derived CDR1 and CDR2 are SQVTM and ANQGSEA. J was trimmed by 3 bases and V by 5 bases; bases with no gene match: 5. The CDR3 sequence is 14 residues long. The CDR3 DNA follows: TGCAGCGTTCGGTCGGGACAGGCTAATGAAAAACTGTTTTTT. This encodes CSVRSGQANEKLFF.

V usage is TRBV11-3 and J usage is TRBJ1-3, with 8 bases fitting TRBD1. Germline V gene sequence: CDR1 SGHNT, CDR2 YENEEA. This CDR3 contains 17 residues. J gave up 1 base and V 1 base, and 6 bases lay outside the gene matches. The CDR3 reads CASSLAGQGRSGNTIYF. DNA for the CDR3: TGTGCCAGCAGCTTAGCCGGACAGGGAAGGTCTGGAAACACCATATATTTT.

In its sample, this clone was seen once. The V gene is TRBV11-3, the J gene TRBJ1-6; 9 bases agree with TRBD1. This CDR3 comprises 15 residues. Germline V lookup: CDR1 SGHNT, CDR2 YENEEA. J gave up 5 bases and V 2 bases, and 1 base lay outside the gene matches. CDR3 sequence reads: CASSLWTGDNSPLHF. Here the CDR3 DNA reads TGTGCCAGCAGCTTATGGACAGGGGATAATTCACCCCTCCACTTT.

CDR3 protein: CASSKGGIEAFF. In nucleotides, the CDR3 is TGTGCCAGCAGCAAGGGGGGGATTGAAGCTTTCTTT. The J gene is TRBJ1-1, the V gene TRBV5-5; a weak D match, TRBD1 (6 bases). The ends were cut back, 4 bases at V and 7 bases at J, with 11 bases in the middle. Germline CDR1 reads SGHKS; CDR2 reads YYEKEE (reference sequence). This CDR3 is 12 amino acids long.

The J gene is TRBJ1-1, the V gene TRBV11-3; D gene uncertain. V was shortened by 5 bases and J by 5 bases, with 21 bases between the two germline ends. Germline CDR1 and CDR2: SGHNT and YENEEA. CDR3 length: 16 amino acids. CDR3 protein: CASSQGFGEKRTEAFF. CDR3 DNA sequence: TGTGCCAGCAGCCAAGGGTTCGGGGAGAAGAGAACTGAAGCTTTCTTT.

The V gene is TRBV2, the J gene TRBJ1-3; D unclear. V was clipped by 7 bases and J by 0 bases, with 10 bases between them. The V gene's germline CDR1 is SNHLY and CDR2 FYNNEI. The CDR3 totals 14 residues. The CDR3 here is CASTEGISGNTIYF. The CDR3 coding sequence is TGTGCCAGCACCGAGGGAATCTCTGGAAACACCATATATTTT. Variable domain in full (rest from reference TRBV2 and TRBJ1-3): EPEVTQTPSHQVTQMGQEVILRCVPISNHLYFYWYRQILGQKVEFLVSFYNNEISEKSEIFDDQFSVERPDGSNFTLKIRSTKLEDSAMYFCASTEGISGNTIYFGEGSWLTVV.

The chain links TRBV5-8 to TRBJ1-1, with unresolved D. The V gene's germline CDR1 is SGHTS and CDR2 YDEGEE. V was trimmed by 6 bases and J by 7 bases, leaving 25 bases between them. This CDR3 contains 16 residues. DNA of the CDR3: TGTGCCAGCACCCGAATGGCGTCACGGACTGCTGGTGAAGCTTTCTTT. Its translation is CASTRMASRTAGEAFF.

V and J are TRBV7-8 and TRBJ2-1; 8 bases line up with TRBD2. V lost 3 bases to trimming and J lost 3 bases; unmatched junction nucleotides: 10. The germline CDR1 and CDR2 sequences are SGHVS and FQNEAQ. There are 17 residues in the CDR3. The CDR3 spells CASSLIEREYNYNEQFF. The CDR3 nucleotides read TGTGCCAGCAGCTTGATAGAGCGGGAGTATAACTACAATGAGCAGTTCTTC.

The chain combines TRBV30 with TRBJ1-2, with 7 nucleotides matching TRBD1. This CDR3 comprises 14 residues. From germline, CDR1 is GTSNPN and CDR2 SVGIG (reference sequence). Trimming removed 2 bases from V and 5 bases from J; junction bases left unmatched: 8. The CDR3 DNA reads as TGTGCCTGGAGTCGACAGGGAGAAGGATATGGCTACACCTTC. It is translated as CAWSRQGEGYGYTF.

This sequence joins TRBV27 and TRBJ1-2, with unresolved D. Germline-derived CDR1 and CDR2 are MNHEY and SMNVEV (reference sequence). V dropped 2 bases and J dropped 8 bases, with 9 bases sitting between them. The CDR3 runs 12 residues. This CDR3 reads CASSLTKKGYTF. The CDR3 nucleotides read TGTGCCAGCAGTTTAACTAAGAAAGGCTACACCTTC.

This clone was seen more than once but under ten times. The chain employs TRBV6-1 and TRBJ2-1; 7 bases are shared with TRBD2. The CDR3 is 14 amino acids. Germline V gives CDR1 MNHNS, CDR2 SASEGT. V shed 2 bases and J 9 bases; nucleotides not matched to a gene: 7. This CDR3 reads CASSELAAGGEQFF. CDR3 nucleotides: TGTGCCAGCAGTGAACTAGCGGCTGGGGGTGAGCAGTTCTTC.

The rearrangement links TRBV5-1 to TRBJ2-7, with TRBD1 matching 7 bases. CDR3 length: 15 residues. Germline V CDR1 and CDR2: SGHRS, YFSETQ. V was pared by 3 bases and J by 4 bases, with 10 bases of the junction left unmatched. The CDR3 spells CASSSRDSLGYEQYF. CDR3 in DNA: TGCGCCAGCAGCTCCCGGGACAGTCTTGGGTACGAGCAGTACTTC. Variable domain in full (rest from reference TRBV5-1 and TRBJ2-7): KAGVTQTPRYLIKTRGQQVTLSCSPISGHRSVSWYQQTPGQGLQFLFEYFSETQRNKGNFPGRFSGRQFSNSRSEMNVSTLELGDSALYLCASSSRDSLGYEQYFGPGTRLTVT.

The chain carries TRBV7-9 and TRBJ1-1; D possibly corresponds to TRBD1 (5 bases). V lost 6 bases, J lost 0 bases, and 5 bases lay in between. Germline CDR1 is SEHNR and CDR2 is FQNEAQ (reference sequence). The CDR3 consists of 12 residues. CDR3 in amino acids: CASRDMNTEAFF. CDR3 bases: TGTGCCAGCAGGGACATGAACACTGAAGCTTTCTTT.

This clone was counted between two and nine times. The chain links TRBV24-1 to TRBJ2-2, with D possibly matching TRBD2 (5 bases). Trimming left V 5 bases short and J 0 bases short, with 9 bases between. CDR3 size: 15 residues. Per the germline V gene, CDR1 is KGHDR and CDR2 is SFDVKD. The CDR3 sequence is CATSGRGPNTGELFF. CDR3 coding DNA: TGTGCCACCAGTGGGAGAGGGCCGAACACCGGGGAGCTGTTTTTT.

This clone was seen more than once but under ten times. The rearrangement joins TRBV5-4 to TRBJ1-1; weak D call: TRBD1 (6 bases). The CDR3 contains 18 residues. Trimming removed 4 bases from V and 2 bases from J, with 24 bases in between. Germline values: CDR1 SGHNT, CDR2 YYREEE (reference sequence). CDR3 region: CASSRRKAPGTKNTEAFF. As DNA, the CDR3 is TGTGCCAGCAGCCGAAGAAAGGCACCCGGGACAAAAAACACTGAAGCTTTCTTT.

The sample holds one count of this clone. This rearrangement joins TRBV19 to TRBJ1-1; 8 nucleotides match TRBD1. Germline lookup yields CDR1 LNHDA and CDR2 SQIVND (reference sequence). This CDR3 region has 15 residues. Trimming at V came to 5 bases and at J to 4 bases, leaving 9 bases not matched to a gene. The CDR3 region has the DNA TGTGCCAGTAGTCCGCTTACAGGGGGGGCCACTGAAGCTTTCTTT. Its protein is CASSPLTGGATEAFF.

This sequence joins TRBV7-8 and TRBJ1-2, with a weak D call TRBD1 (5 bases). Germline loops: CDR1 SGHVS, CDR2 FQNEAQ. V was cut by 1 base and J by 3 bases, with 12 bases left in between. The CDR3 runs to 15 residues. The CDR3 sequence is CASSLGLGQDYGYTF. The CDR3, as DNA: TGTGCCAGCAGCTTAGGATTGGGGCAGGACTATGGCTACACCTTC. The variable domain in full, completed from reference TRBV7-8 and TRBJ1-2, reads GAGVSQSPRYKVAKRGQDVALRCDPISGHVSLFWYQQALGQGPEFLTYFQNEAQLDKSGLPSDRFFAERPEGSVSTLKIQRTQQEDSAVYLCASSLGLGQDYGYTFGSGTRLTVV.

This sequence joins TRBV15 and TRBJ1-4, with D perhaps matching TRBD1 (5 bases). Trimming removed 4 bases from V and 4 bases from J, with 16 bases in between. Germline values: CDR1 LNHNV, CDR2 YYDKDF (reference sequence). This CDR3 contains 16 residues. CDR3 protein: CATSTPKGVLNEKLFF. The CDR3 bases are TGTGCCACCAGCACCCCTAAAGGGGTTCTTAATGAAAAACTGTTTTTT.

This clone appeared once. The J gene is TRBJ2-1, the V gene TRBV9; the D gene is possibly TRBD2 (5 bases). Trimming removed 4 bases from V and 6 bases from J, with 17 bases in between. This CDR3 is 15 amino acids long. Germline-derived CDR1 and CDR2 are SGDLS and YYNGEE. The CDR3 sequence is CASSPQLGFGNEQFF. The CDR3 DNA reads as TGTGCCAGCAGCCCCCAACTAGGATTTGGCAATGAGCAGTTCTTC.

The chain combines TRBV12-3 or TRBV12-4 with TRBJ1-2; 7 positions agree with TRBD1. The CDR3 contains 12 residues. The ends lost 5 bases at V and 7 bases at J; junction bases unmatched: 4. The CDR3 nucleotides read TGTGCCAGCAGTCCGGGACAGTCTGGCTACACCTTC. The encoded protein is CASSPGQSGYTF.

The CDR3 nucleotides are TGTGCCAGTAGCATATTTAAGGACAGGTTGGGGGCCGGGGAGCTGTTTTTT. It yields the protein CASSIFKDRLGAGELFF. The rearrangement uses TRBV19 and TRBJ2-2; 7 bases fit TRBD1. This CDR3 contains 17 residues. J was trimmed by 6 bases and V by 6 bases; bases with no gene match: 16. Germline-derived CDR1 and CDR2 are LNHDA and SQIVND (reference sequence).

The chain joins TRBV27 to TRBJ2-3, with TRBD2 matching 8 bases. This CDR3 is built from 16 residues. Trimming at V came to 5 bases and at J to 3 bases, leaving 10 bases not matched to a gene. Germline assignment: CDR1 MNHEY and CDR2 SMNVEV (reference sequence). This CDR3 reads CASSPGTSTLTDTQYF. CDR3 DNA sequence: TGTGCCAGCAGTCCAGGGACTAGTACGTTGACAGATACGCAGTATTTT.

The chain employs TRBV28 and TRBJ1-5; no clear D gene. This CDR3 spans 12 amino acids. Germline CDR1 is MDHEN and CDR2 is SYDVKM. With 6 bases removed from V and 7 bases from J, the gap between germline ends came to 10 bases. The CDR3: CASRLQVQPQHF. In nucleotides, the CDR3 is TGTGCCAGCAGGCTTCAGGTGCAGCCCCAGCATTTT.

The chain links TRBV15 to TRBJ2-7; D not certain. V lost 0 bases to trimming and J lost 4 bases, with 13 bases between them. Germline V lookup: CDR1 LNHNV, CDR2 YYDKDF (reference sequence). The CDR3 runs to 15 residues. In DNA form, the CDR3 reads TGTGCCACCAGCAGAGATCCGTCGGTCGGGTACGAGCAGTACTTC. Encoded protein: CATSRDPSVGYEQYF.

The chain combines TRBV7-2 with TRBJ2-3, with D possibly matching TRBD1 (6 bases). The V and J ends lost 3 bases and 5 bases respectively, with 12 bases between them. The CDR3 consists of 14 residues. Germline CDR1 is SGHTA and CDR2 is FQGNSA. The CDR3 sequence: CASSLSGAEDTQYF. CDR3 DNA sequence: TGTGCCAGCAGCTTGTCAGGGGCGGAAGATACGCAGTATTTT. Full variable domain (missing parts from reference TRBV7-2 and TRBJ2-3): GAGVSQSPSNKVTEKGKDVELRCDPISGHTALYWYRQSLGQGLEFLIYFQGNSAPDKSGLPSDRFSAERTGGSVSTLTIQRTQQEDSAVYLCASSLSGAEDTQYFGPGTRLTVL.

This clone was counted once. This chain joins TRBV7-3 and TRBJ2-2, with unresolved D. Trimming stripped 5 bases from V and 0 bases from J, with 4 bases between. The CDR3 is made up of 13 amino acids. Germline V gene lookup returns CDR1 SGHTA and CDR2 FQGTGA. The CDR3 protein is CASSQSNTGELFF. The DNA of the CDR3 is TGTGCCAGCAGCCAGTCGAACACCGGGGAGCTGTTTTTT.